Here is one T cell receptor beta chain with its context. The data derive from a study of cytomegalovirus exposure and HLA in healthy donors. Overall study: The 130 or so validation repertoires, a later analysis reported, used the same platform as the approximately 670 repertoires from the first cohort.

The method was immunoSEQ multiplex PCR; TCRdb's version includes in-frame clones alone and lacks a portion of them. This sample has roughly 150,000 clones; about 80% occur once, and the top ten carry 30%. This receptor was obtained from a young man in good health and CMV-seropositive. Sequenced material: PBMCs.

CDR3 residues: CASSSLAGGGTYEQYF. The CDR3 bases are TGTGCCAGCAGCTCTTTAGCGGGGGGGGGCACCTACGAGCAGTACTTC. The chain recombines TRBV11-2 with TRBJ2-7; 11 bases are a match to TRBD2. Trimming took 4 bases from V and 2 from J; bases not matched to a gene: 7. The CDR3 is made up of 16 amino acids. Germline CDR1 SGHAT, CDR2 FQNNGV.